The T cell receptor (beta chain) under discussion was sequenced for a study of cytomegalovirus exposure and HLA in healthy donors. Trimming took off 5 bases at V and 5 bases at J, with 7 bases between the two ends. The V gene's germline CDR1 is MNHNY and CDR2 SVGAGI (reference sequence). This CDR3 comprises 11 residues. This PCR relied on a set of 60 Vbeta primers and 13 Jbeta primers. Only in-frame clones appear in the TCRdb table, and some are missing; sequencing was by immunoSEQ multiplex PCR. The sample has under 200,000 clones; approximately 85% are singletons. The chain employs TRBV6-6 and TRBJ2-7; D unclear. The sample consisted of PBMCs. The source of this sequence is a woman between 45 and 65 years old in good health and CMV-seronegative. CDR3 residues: CASSHTNEQYF. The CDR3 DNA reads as TGTGCCAGCAGTCACACGAACGAGCAGTACTTC.